This TCR beta chain was captured by sequencing in a study of CD8 T cells in Susac syndrome. Random hexamers served to reverse transcribe roughly 0.45 to 1 ug RNA. An immunoSEQ multiplex PCR amplified TCR beta CDR3 over 54 Vbeta and 13 Jbeta. A single record per CDR3 protein comes from TCRdb applying MiXCR to the immunoSEQ multiplex PCR reads. The repertoire holds under 200,000 distinct CDR3 sequences, with over 85% as singletons. This clonotype occurred a few times. Antigen: not known. The study sequenced TCR beta in blood CD8+ and CD4+ T cells. Negative isolation yielded the CD8+ and CD4+ T cells, while FACS enriched the TEMRA cells. Per the germline V gene, CDR1 is SGDLS and CDR2 is YYNGEE. CDR3 length: 13 residues. Trimming pared 0 bases from V and 4 bases from J, leaving 7 bases between. General study findings and limits: It was acknowledged in the study that the number of individuals who were included in its TCR sequencing and HLA analysis was relatively small.

What was sequenced was CD4+ T cells from PBMCs. The chain is built from TRBV9 and TRBJ1-1; D not certain. The TCR originated in a human donor in good health. The CDR3 coding sequence is TGTGCCAGCAGCGTAGTTCGGGGCACTGAAGCTTTCTTT. As protein: CASSVVRGTEAFF.